This is a list of T cell receptor beta chains from one sample in a study of T cell changes during pregnancy in multiple sclerosis. The assay was immunoSEQ multiplex PCR, and TCRdb's table has in-frame clones only and misses some. The sample lists approximately 29,000 clones, about 90% occurring once. This sample comprised CD8+ T cells from peripheral blood mononuclear cells, obtained before pregnancy. The receptors were gathered from a female donor with multiple sclerosis, enrolled in a pregnancy study. The CDR3 runs from the conserved cysteine through the conserved F or W. The D gene is left open where the match is weak.

j_call d_call v_call cdr3_aa cdr3_nt
TRBJ2-2 - TRBV7-9 CASSTGLNTGELFF TGTGCCAGCAGCACGGGACTGAACACCGGGGAGCTGTTTTTT
TRBJ2-1 TRBD1 TRBV9 CASSVVGTGYNEQFF TGTGCCAGCAGCGTAGTTGGGACAGGGTACAATGAGCAGTTCTTC
TRBJ2-5 - TRBV4-3 CASSQDRDGGETQYF TGCGCCAGCAGCCAAGATCGGGACGGAGGGGAGACCCAGTACTTC
TRBJ2-7 - TRBV28 CASSWPRTGDYEQYF TGTGCCAGCAGTTGGCCCCGGACGGGAGACTACGAGCAGTACTTC
TRBJ1-6 - TRBV4-3 CASSQEWEQGLNSPLHF TGCGCCAGCAGCCAAGAATGGGAACAGGGCCTTAATTCACCCCTCCACTTT
TRBJ2-7 TRBD2 TRBV6-5 CASSYASGSSTYEQYF TGTGCCAGCAGTTACGCTAGCGGGAGTAGTACCTACGAGCAGTACTTC
TRBJ2-7 TRBD2 TRBV30 CAWSSGMKYEQYF TGTGCCTGGAGTAGCGGGATGAAGTACGAGCAGTACTTC
TRBJ2-7 TRBD2 TRBV7-8 CASSWGGSFYEQYF TGTGCCAGCAGCTGGGGCGGGAGTTTCTACGAGCAGTACTTC
TRBJ1-1 TRBD1 TRBV27 CASSGTENTEAFF TGTGCCAGCAGTGGGACAGAGAACACTGAAGCTTTCTTT
TRBJ2-1 TRBD2 TRBV4-3 CASSHGTSGYNEQFF TGCGCCAGCAGCCACGGGACTAGCGGTTACAATGAGCAGTTCTTC
TRBJ1-4 TRBD1 TRBV7-6 CASSYGTGGWATNEKLFF TGTGCCAGCAGCTACGGGACAGGTGGCTGGGCAACTAATGAAAAACTGTTTTTT
TRBJ2-7 TRBD1 TRBV7-6 CASSLEGTETYEQYF TGTGCCAGCAGCTTAGAAGGGACAGAGACCTACGAGCAGTACTTC
TRBJ1-1 - TRBV11-3 CASSLGAGSEAFF TGTGCCAGCAGCTTAGGTGCCGGGAGTGAAGCTTTCTTT